This T cell receptor (beta chain) was identified during a study of response to subunit inactivated influenza vaccine (dated by TCRdb to the late 2010s). With regard to the full study: To follow how T cells responded to a trivalent subunit inactivated influenza vaccine, the researchers relied on deep quantitative profiling of the T cell receptor repertoire. Overall study outcomes, separate from this receptor: According to the authors, only a limited number of new T cells may be recruited by each seasonal influenza vaccination.

There are a few counts of this clonotype. The target of this receptor is not known. Base qualities are missing; no much larger clone stands one base away. The library was generated by RT-PCR. The reads were generated on an Illumina HiSeq 2500. The raw public data were reprocessed by TCRdb itself: fastp quality trimming at Q25, MiXCR clonotype calling, in-frame beta chains only. Records with the same CDR3 protein are collapsed into one entry carrying the most frequent genes and DNA. Within this sample are around 850,000 distinct CDR3 sequences, with about 18% of them counted one time only. 11% of the sample goes to the ten largest clones. The material was PBMCs from blood, obtained roughly 5 days after vaccination. This sequence originates from a middle-aged man who received an inactivated influenza vaccine. Donor details come from another sample of the same person, matched by shared clones.

The bases are TGTGCCAGCAGCTATATTCGCAGGGGTTACCCCCTTCACGAGACCCAGTACTTC. Its coded protein is CASSYIRRGYPLHETQYF. The chain links TRBV11-1 with TRBJ2-5; the D region possibly corresponds to TRBD1 (6 bases align). CDR3 length: 18 amino acids, cysteine to phenylalanine. Just the 54-base CDR3 DNA is kept, in frame starting at base 1. Trimming removed 4 bases from V and 5 bases from J, leaving 26 bases between the germline ends. CDR1 is given as SGHAT and CDR2 as FQDESV, both from the germline V gene (reference sequence).